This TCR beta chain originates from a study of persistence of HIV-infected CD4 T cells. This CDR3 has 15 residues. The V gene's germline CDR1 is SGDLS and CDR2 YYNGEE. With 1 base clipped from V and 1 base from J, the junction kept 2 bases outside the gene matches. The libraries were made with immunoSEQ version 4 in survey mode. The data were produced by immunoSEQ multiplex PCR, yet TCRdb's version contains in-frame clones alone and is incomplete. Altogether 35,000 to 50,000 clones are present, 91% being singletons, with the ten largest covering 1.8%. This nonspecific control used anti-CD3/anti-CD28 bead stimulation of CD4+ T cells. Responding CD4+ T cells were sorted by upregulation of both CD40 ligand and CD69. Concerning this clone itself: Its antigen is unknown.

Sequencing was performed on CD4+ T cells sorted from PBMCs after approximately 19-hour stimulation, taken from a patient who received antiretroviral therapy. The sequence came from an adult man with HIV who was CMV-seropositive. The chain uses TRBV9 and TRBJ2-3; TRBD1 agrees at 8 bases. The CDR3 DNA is TGTGCCAGCAGCGTAAGGGACAGGCGCACAGATACGCAGTATTTT. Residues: CASSVRDRRTDTQYF.